This T cell receptor beta chain originates from a study of shared clonotypes between healthy human individuals. Study outcomes and limitations: The sole specimen, blood, was sampled, and tissue repertoires likely differ. Across subsets, estimated richness was generally greater for naive than for memory populations.

This clone was observed a handful of times. Antigen specificity is unknown. J lost 3 bases, V lost 0 bases, and 4 bases had no gene match. CDR1 is GTSNPN and CDR2 is SVGIG in the germline V gene (reference sequence). This CDR3 has 16 amino acids. Sorted-subset replicate PCRs used around 200 ng of genomic DNA. This amount corresponded to about 29,000 T cell genomes. The protocol was immunoSEQ multiplex PCR, while the TCRdb copy is restricted to in-frame clones and leaves out a portion. Of approximately 1.5 million clones listed, roughly 98% were seen once; the top ten hold around 0.47%. Negatively enriched CD4+ T cells were divided by CD45RA into naive and memory.

This clonotype was obtained from a man aged 25 to 40 in good health. Input material: naive CD4+ T cells sorted from blood. Subset meaning: CD45RA+ positively selected. The chain recombines TRBV30 with TRBJ2-7; TRBD2 matches 14 bases. CDR3 in DNA: TGTGCCTGGAGTGTAATGGGGACTAGCGGGAGCTACGAGCAGTACTTC. Amino acid sequence: CAWSVMGTSGSYEQYF.